This T cell receptor (beta chain) was retrieved from a study of blood T cell repertoires in COVID-19. V was pared by 0 bases and J by 1 base, with 12 bases between. The CDR3 has 16 amino acids. Germline V CDR1 and CDR2: LGHDT, YNNKEL (reference sequence). Assay: immunoSEQ multiplex PCR; the TCRdb copy retains only in-frame clones and omits some. The table has 250,000 to 400,000 clones, 89% seen once. V usage is TRBV3-1 (or the pseudogene TRBV3-2) and J usage is TRBJ1-1; D gene ambiguous. Sequenced material: PBMCs or T cells enriched from blood (not recorded which). This TCR came from a man between 60 and 75 years old who had recovered from COVID-19. This chain's CDR3 is CASSQDIETRNTEAFF. The CDR3 DNA is TGTGCCAGCAGCCAAGATATCGAGACACGGAACACTGAAGCTTTCTTT.